What follows are 10 T cell receptor beta chains derived from one specimen sequenced in a study of CD8 T cells in Susac syndrome (dated by TCRdb to between 2018 and 2020). Library generation was performed with the immunoSEQ multiplex PCR assay. RNA was extracted with the RNeasy kit and roughly 0.45 to 1 ug was reverse transcribed using random hexamers. The raw public reads went through TCRdb reprocessing: fastp at Q25, MiXCR clone calling, in-frame beta chains kept. Rows matching on CDR3 protein sequence are summarized as one entry with the most common DNA and genes. Present in this sample are about 110,000 distinct CDR3 sequences, approximately 96% of which were seen just once. The top ten constitute 0.096% of the sample. The sequenced material came from CD4+ T cells from PBMCs. All receptors derive from a human donor in good health.

The chain joins TRBV2 to TRBJ2-1, with TRBD2 identical over 9 bases. The CDR3 sequence is 15 residues long. V gave up 6 bases and J gave up 4 bases; unmatched junction bases: 7. Germline CDR1 is SNHLY and CDR2 is FYNNEI. The CDR3, as DNA: TGTGCCAGCAGGGACGTCCTAGCGGGGTACAATGAGCAGTTCTTC. Residues: CASRDVLAGYNEQFF.

The chain couples TRBV3-1 to TRBJ2-1; tentative D call: TRBD2 (6 bases). V lost 4 bases and J lost 10, with 14 bases in between. The CDR3 spans 13 residues. Per the germline V gene, CDR1 is LGHDT and CDR2 is YNNKEL (reference sequence). DNA of the CDR3: TGTGCCAGCAGCCTCCTTAGCGGCAACGAGCAGTTCTTC. Protein product: CASSLLSGNEQFF.

This chain uses TRBV12-3 or TRBV12-4 with TRBJ2-5, with D tentatively TRBD1 (6 bases). This CDR3 is built from 14 residues. V gave up 3 bases and J gave up 5 bases, with 13 bases separating them. In nucleotides, the CDR3 is TGTGCCAGCAGTTTGCAGGGGCTTGGGGAGACCCAGTACTTC. Its protein is CASSLQGLGETQYF.

The J gene is TRBJ1-2, the V gene TRBV12-3 or TRBV12-4; weak D call: TRBD1 (5 bases). Trimming shortened V by 5 bases and J by 5 bases, and 15 bases separated the two germline ends. The CDR3 runs 14 residues. CDR3: CASSNRTDLYGYTF. In nucleotides, the CDR3 is TGTGCCAGCAGTAACAGGACGGATTTGTATGGCTACACCTTC.

This chain joins TRBV20-1 and TRBJ2-7; D might be TRBD1 or TRBD2, each matching 6 bases. Germline V gives CDR1 DFQATT, CDR2 SNEGSKA (reference sequence). Trimming cost V 0 bases and J 2 bases, with 14 bases left between them. CDR3 size: 15 residues. CDR3: CSARDGGRVTYEQYF. The CDR3 nucleotides are TGCAGTGCTAGAGATGGGGGGCGCGTAACCTACGAGCAGTACTTC.

This chain connects TRBV29-1 to TRBJ2-5; maybe TRBD2 (5 bases). V was cut by 6 bases and J by 4 bases, with 15 bases left in between. The CDR3 has 13 residues. Germline lookup yields CDR1 SQVTM and CDR2 ANQGSEA. The CDR3 sequence: CSVATEAIETQYF. The CDR3 region has the DNA TGCAGCGTGGCGACGGAGGCCATAGAGACCCAGTACTTC.

This chain links TRBV5-1 with TRBJ2-6; D unresolved. Between the trimmed V and J ends, which lost 2 bases and 4 bases, there was a span of 10 bases. The germline V gene encodes CDR1 SGHRS and CDR2 YFSETQ. The CDR3 is made up of 15 amino acids. CDR3 amino acids: CASSFSGPGANVLTF. The DNA for the CDR3 is TGCGCCAGCAGCTTCTCAGGTCCCGGGGCCAACGTCCTGACTTTC.

The chain joins TRBV6-5 to TRBJ2-2; 10 nucleotides agree with TRBD1. Germline V CDR1 and CDR2: MNHEY, SVGAGI. The CDR3 covers 15 residues. The J segment lost 3 bases and the V segment lost 6 bases, leaving 4 bases of the junction unmatched. CDR3 residues: CASRQTGGHTGELFF. For the CDR3, the DNA is TGTGCCAGCAGACAGACAGGGGGCCACACCGGGGAGCTGTTTTTT.

The CDR3 DNA sequence: TGCGCCAGCAGCTTGGCGCCGGACATGAACACTGAAGCTTTCTTT. This sequence encodes CASSLAPDMNTEAFF. V usage is TRBV5-1 and J usage is TRBJ1-1, with a possible D match to TRBD1 (5 bases). The V gene lost 0 bases and the J gene lost 0 bases, with 9 bases spanning the gap. The CDR3 loop spans 15 amino acids. Germline loops: CDR1 SGHRS, CDR2 YFSETQ.

CDR3: CASSSRRVQETQYF. As DNA, the CDR3 is TGTGCCAGCAGTTCCCGGAGAGTCCAAGAGACCCAGTACTTC. The J gene is TRBJ2-5, the V gene TRBV12-3 or TRBV12-4; D ambiguous. Trimming removed 4 bases from V and 1 base from J, with 10 bases in between. CDR3 length: 14 residues.